This TCR beta chain was recorded in a study of metastatic and nonmetastatic thyroid tumors. Patients underwent thyroid surgery, and none had received any treatment before it. As originally analysed: A classifier of distant metastasis in papillary thyroid cancer was built from CDR3 differences (across clinicopathological groups). MiXCR re-clonotyped the PCR reads for TCRdb. The V and J calls shown here were made by TCRdb, not taken from the authors' results. The sample contains roughly 40,000 clones, approximately 25% of which appear only once. The CDR3 extends over 18 amino acids. Germline CDR1 is KGHDR and CDR2 is SFDVKD. V lost 3 bases and J 5 bases, leaving 24 bases between the germline ends. Comment on this clone: Its matching antigen is unknown.

Study-wide results and limits: Significantly higher TCR beta diversity was reportedly seen in malignant thyroid tumors than benign nodules, in blood and tumor.

The J gene is TRBJ2-5, the V gene TRBV24-1, with D tentatively TRBD1 or TRBD2 (8 bases each). Sequenced input: tumor tissue. The sequence came from a female donor with papillary thyroid cancer or a benign thyroid nodule (not recorded which). Some clones in this sample may be carry-over from other donors' samples. CDR3 nucleotides: TGTGCCACCAGTGATACAACAGGGGGGGGACTAGGCGGGGAGACCCAGTACTTC. Its translation is CATSDTTGGGLGGETQYF.